A selection of T cell receptor beta chains follows, all from one sample in a study of T cell responses to AZD1222 COVID-19 vaccine. Sequencing used immunoSEQ multiplex PCR; TCRdb keeps in-frame clones, though not all of them. The sample includes about 140,000 clones, 92% seen only once; the top ten take about 5%. Sequencing used peripheral blood, obtained on day 0 of AZD1222 vaccination. All receptors come from an adult in good health. Both conserved end residues are part of each CDR3.

V gene: TRBV6-6; J gene: TRBJ1-4; CDR3 protein: CASSSEATNEKLFF
V gene: TRBV27; J gene: TRBJ2-3; CDR3 protein: CASSRLLLTDTQYF
V gene: TRBV7-9; J gene: TRBJ1-3; CDR3 protein: CASSLGNTIYF
V gene: TRBV7-8; J gene: TRBJ1-5; CDR3 protein: CASSRRQDTRNQPQHF
V gene: TRBV15; J gene: TRBJ1-1; CDR3 protein: CATRGGLDTEAFF
V gene: TRBV5-1; J gene: TRBJ2-7; CDR3 protein: CASSLARGKDQIPYEQYF
V gene: TRBV6-2/TRBV6-3; J gene: TRBJ1-4; CDR3 protein: CASSEGGVDEKLFF
V gene: TRBV3-1/TRBV3-2; J gene: TRBJ2-7; CDR3 protein: CASSPLWDSYEQYF
V gene: TRBV4-2; J gene: TRBJ2-6; CDR3 protein: CASSQDSGRADGANVLTF
V gene: TRBV6-5; J gene: TRBJ2-1; CDR3 protein: CASSYSILGNEQFF
V gene: TRBV28; J gene: TRBJ2-1; CDR3 protein: CASSPRRGGPYNEQFF
V gene: TRBV3-1/TRBV3-2; J gene: TRBJ1-6; CDR3 protein: CASSQERLPLHF
V gene: TRBV5-6; J gene: TRBJ1-1; CDR3 protein: CASSSSWTGENEAFF
V gene: TRBV7-2; J gene: TRBJ1-5; CDR3 protein: CASSPYVGGQPQHF
V gene: TRBV5-1; J gene: TRBJ2-1; CDR3 protein: CASSLRTTPYNEQFF
V gene: TRBV5-1; J gene: TRBJ1-1; CDR3 protein: CASSLVAGFPLNTEAFF
V gene: TRBV6-5; J gene: TRBJ1-2; CDR3 protein: CASRTGTGQFYGYTF
V gene: TRBV7-9; J gene: TRBJ1-2; CDR3 protein: CASSLTGGLRYGYTF
V gene: TRBV28; J gene: TRBJ1-1; CDR3 protein: CASSKTQEVAFF
V gene: TRBV19; J gene: TRBJ2-2; CDR3 protein: CASRGQSWDTGELFF
V gene: TRBV14; J gene: TRBJ2-5; CDR3 protein: CASSQARWETQYF
V gene: TRBV5-1; J gene: TRBJ2-1; CDR3 protein: CASSLAGGGNEQFF
V gene: TRBV4-1; J gene: TRBJ2-1; CDR3 protein: CASSHLDYNEQFF
V gene: TRBV5-1; J gene: TRBJ2-2; CDR3 protein: CASMGVAGASGELFF
V gene: TRBV2; J gene: TRBJ1-5; CDR3 protein: CASREDRGSNQPQHF
V gene: TRBV28; J gene: TRBJ1-1; CDR3 protein: CASSKGQLPNTEAFF
V gene: TRBV9; J gene: TRBJ1-1; CDR3 protein: CASSAGEWGAAEAFF
V gene: TRBV28; J gene: TRBJ1-1; CDR3 protein: CASSFGGAVTEAFF
V gene: TRBV7-2; J gene: TRBJ2-2; CDR3 protein: CASSLLRGSTGELFF
V gene: TRBV7-8; J gene: TRBJ2-1; CDR3 protein: CASSPGLRNEQFF
V gene: TRBV7-9; J gene: TRBJ1-1; CDR3 protein: CASSLGAERGQQAFF
V gene: TRBV29-1; J gene: TRBJ1-1; CDR3 protein: CSVEGTVGAAFF
V gene: TRBV9; J gene: TRBJ2-3; CDR3 protein: CASSVAGSSTDTQYF
V gene: TRBV4-1; J gene: TRBJ2-4; CDR3 protein: CASSQVWGQGGNIQYF
V gene: TRBV6-1; J gene: TRBJ1-4; CDR3 protein: CASSDLREKLFF
V gene: TRBV29-1; J gene: TRBJ2-1; CDR3 protein: CSVGGGRASYNEQFF
V gene: TRBV27; J gene: TRBJ2-1; CDR3 protein: CASSWAGSSYNEQFF
V gene: TRBV10-3; J gene: TRBJ1-2; CDR3 protein: CAITARGYGYTF
V gene: TRBV2; J gene: TRBJ2-7; CDR3 protein: CASSHPSDNTYEQYF
V gene: TRBV3-1/TRBV3-2; J gene: TRBJ2-7; CDR3 protein: CASSQVSSGEQYF
V gene: TRBV7-2; J gene: TRBJ2-7; CDR3 protein: CASSPRRSEDGAF
V gene: TRBV28; J gene: TRBJ1-2; CDR3 protein: CASVRGGRGIANYGYTF
V gene: TRBV5-1; J gene: TRBJ2-1; CDR3 protein: CASSATSRGYNEQFF
V gene: TRBV5-1; J gene: TRBJ2-2; CDR3 protein: CASSLGGGLADNTGELFF
V gene: TRBV21-1; J gene: TRBJ1-4; CDR3 protein: CASSNDRDSNEKLFF
V gene: TRBV5-1; J gene: TRBJ2-2; CDR3 protein: CASSYDSGQRTTGELFF
V gene: TRBV28; J gene: TRBJ2-1; CDR3 protein: CASRGLTSGLYNEQFF
V gene: TRBV7-8; J gene: TRBJ2-7; CDR3 protein: CASSLALGLAGYEQYF
V gene: TRBV4-1; J gene: TRBJ1-5; CDR3 protein: CASSQGEGYDQPQHF
V gene: TRBV5-4; J gene: TRBJ2-1; CDR3 protein: CASSFQGSALNEQFF
V gene: TRBV29-1; J gene: TRBJ1-4; CDR3 protein: CSAGVQDEKLFF
V gene: TRBV28; J gene: TRBJ1-5; CDR3 protein: CASSNGIVHQPQHF
V gene: TRBV29-1; J gene: TRBJ1-1; CDR3 protein: CSVGSDPIAGSTSGPAVNTEAFF
V gene: TRBV2; J gene: TRBJ1-5; CDR3 protein: CASNAGRINQPQHF
V gene: TRBV9; J gene: TRBJ2-4; CDR3 protein: CASSVGGTGLADIQYF
V gene: TRBV2; J gene: TRBJ2-2; CDR3 protein: CASTGVGDTGELFF
V gene: TRBV18; J gene: TRBJ1-4; CDR3 protein: CASSPPGTGFEKLFF
V gene: TRBV6-4; J gene: TRBJ2-7; CDR3 protein: CASSEGGAGEQYF
V gene: TRBV28; J gene: TRBJ2-1; CDR3 protein: CASSFTSGGPSSYNEQFF